This T cell receptor (beta chain) was documented in a study of Ad26.COV2.S vaccination and SARS-CoV-2 variants. Looking at the study overall: This donor came from the COV1001 trial of Ad26.COV2.S.

The study, taken as a whole, reports: Greater spike-specific TCR breadth was seen in vaccine recipients than in placebo recipients.

Measured with immunoSEQ multiplex PCR; TCRdb has only the in-frame clones, and not every one. The repertoire holds roughly 400,000 clones, with roughly 90% as singletons. The CDR3 extends over 15 amino acids. The germline gives CDR1 MNHEY, CDR2 SMNVEV (reference sequence). Trimming removed 6 bases at V and 2 bases at J, with 13 bases between. Concerning this clone: Its antigen is currently unknown.

As to treatment: around 19 received Ad26.COV2.S at low or high dose, single or two shots; five or six received placebo; per-sample allocation not given. Material that was analyzed had been drawn on day 63 after the first vaccine or placebo injection. At a Boston site, the person donating was an adult of 18-55 years. Wuhan-strain SARS-CoV-2 spike was expressed by the Ad26 vector that made up the vaccine. The source was peripheral blood, collected in a trial of Ad26.COV2.S vaccine versus placebo. The chain has TRBV27 and TRBJ1-4, with D unclear. This clonotype was obtained from a person between 18 and 60 years old who received the Ad26.COV2.S COVID-19 vaccine or a placebo. The CDR3 nucleotides are TGTGCCAGCAGCCTGTTCCGGGCCACTAATGAAAAACTGTTTTTT. The encoded protein is CASSLFRATNEKLFF.